These 26 T cell receptor beta chains came from one sample sequenced in a study of T cell repertoires in cytomegalovirus infection. For these receptors, no antigen is known. From the reads, TCRdb called clonotypes with MiXCR, one entry per CDR3 protein. Of approximately 25,000 distinct CDR3 sequences listed, about 20% are singletons. The starting material was CD8+ T cells from cultured PBMCs, obtained from culture after CMV antigen stimulation. The receptor set was obtained from a human donor in good health (CMV status not recorded). Some clones in this sample may be carry-over from other donors' samples.

This clonotype was seen a few times. The V and J genes are TRBV7-3 and TRBJ1-1; tentatively, D is TRBD1 (6 bases). V lost 1 base and J 2 bases, leaving 8 bases between the germline ends. In germline, CDR1 is SGHTA, CDR2 FQGTGA. This CDR3 has 14 residues. CDR3 protein: CASSLSGTNTEAFF. The CDR3, as DNA: TGTGCCAGCAGCTTAAGCGGGACAAACACTGAAGCTTTCTTT.

This sequence joins TRBV7-9 and TRBJ2-5, with a weak D call TRBD2 (6 bases). The CDR3 sequence is 14 residues long. CDR1 is SEHNR and CDR2 is FQNEAQ in the germline V gene (reference sequence). V lost 4 bases and J 4 bases, leaving 13 bases between the germline ends. The DNA for the CDR3 is TGTGCCAGCAGCTCGGTCGGGGGAGTAGAGACCCAGTACTTC. Amino acid sequence: CASSSVGGVETQYF.

The chain joins TRBV14 to TRBJ2-5; TRBD2 aligns across 8 bases. Looked up from germline, CDR1 is SGHDN and CDR2 is FVKESK. The V and J ends lost 6 bases and 0 bases, in that order; junction bases with no gene match: 6. The CDR3 has 15 residues. The CDR3 bases are TGTGCCAGCAGGGGACTAGAGAGGTACCAAGAGACCCAGTACTTC. This codes for CASRGLERYQETQYF.

The chain is built from TRBV4-2 and TRBJ2-7, with TRBD1 matching 9 bases. Germline V gene sequence: CDR1 LGHNA, CDR2 YNFKEQ. The CDR3 covers 16 residues. Unmatched junction bases numbered 3, after V lost 0 bases and J lost 0 bases. The DNA for the CDR3 is TGTGCCAGCAGCCAAGAACCGACAGGGGGCTCCTACGAGCAGTACTTC. It encodes CASSQEPTGGSYEQYF.

V gene TRBV9 combines with J gene TRBJ1-1, with a tentative D call TRBD1 (6 bases). The CDR3 covers 14 residues. Germline V lookup: CDR1 SGDLS, CDR2 YYNGEE. V was shortened by 4 bases and J by 0 bases, with 10 bases between the two germline ends. Here the CDR3 reads CASSLQGLNTEAFF. CDR3 coding DNA: TGTGCCAGCAGCCTACAGGGCCTGAACACTGAAGCTTTCTTT.

This clonotype was counted only a few times. The V and J genes are TRBV5-6 and TRBJ2-2, with D unclear. V was shortened by 3 bases and J by 10 bases, with 10 bases between the two germline ends. CDR1 is SGHDT, CDR2 YYEEEE, per germline. The CDR3 contains 12 residues. In DNA form, the CDR3 reads TGTGCCAGCAGCTACGGGTTTGTGGAGCTGTTTTTT. Its protein product is CASSYGFVELFF.

The chain uses TRBV6-2 or TRBV6-3 and TRBJ1-1, with D uncertain. The CDR3 loop spans 12 amino acids. Germline CDR1 reads MNHEY; CDR2 reads SVGEGT. The germline V and J ends were trimmed by 7 bases and 3 bases, with 9 bases remaining between them. CDR3 DNA sequence: TGTGCCAGCAATTTGGGGTACACTGAAGCTTTCTTT. The encoded protein is CASNLGYTEAFF.

In this sample, this clonotype turned up a few times. This chain connects TRBV7-8 to TRBJ1-5; D possibly corresponds to TRBD1 (5 bases). CDR1 is SGHVS, CDR2 FQNEAQ, per germline. This CDR3 region has 15 residues. V lost 5 bases, J lost 0 bases, and 11 bases lay in between. The CDR3 sequence: CASSRGTVSNQPQHF. Here the CDR3 DNA reads TGTGCCAGCAGCCGGGGGACGGTTAGCAATCAGCCCCAGCATTTT.

The V gene is TRBV5-4, the J gene TRBJ1-2; D not certain. Germline CDR1 SGHNT, CDR2 YYREEE (reference sequence). V lost 0 bases to trimming and J lost 0 bases, with 6 bases between them. The CDR3 runs to 14 residues. CDR3 residues: CASSLDTANYGYTF. The CDR3 DNA reads TGTGCCAGCAGCTTGGACACCGCTAACTATGGCTACACCTTC.

This clonotype was counted many times. The chain combines TRBV7-9 with TRBJ1-5; perhaps TRBD1 as D (5 bases). Looked up from germline, CDR1 is SEHNR and CDR2 is FQNEAQ (reference sequence). There are 16 residues in the CDR3. Trimming stripped 1 base from V and 0 bases from J, with 10 bases between. CDR3 residues: CASSLGTGHSNQPQHF. DNA of the CDR3: TGTGCCAGCAGCTTAGGTACAGGACATAGCAATCAGCCCCAGCATTTT.

This clonotype appeared once. V and J are TRBV6-1 and TRBJ2-7; TRBD2 agrees at 12 bases. Germline V gives CDR1 MNHNS, CDR2 SASEGT. The CDR3 has 15 residues. The V gene end was trimmed by 5 bases and the J gene end by 5 bases; junction bases not matched to a gene: 7. CDR3 DNA: TGTGCCAGCAGTCCGACTAGCGGGAGACCCGACGAGCAGTACTTC. This translates into CASSPTSGRPDEQYF.

This clonotype has just a few counts. The gene calls are TRBV19 and TRBJ2-2; D not certain. Trimming removed 7 bases at V and 5 bases at J, with 11 bases between. The CDR3 has 13 residues. The germline gives CDR1 LNHDA, CDR2 SQIVND (reference sequence). The DNA of the CDR3 is TGTGCCAGTAATCCGACCGTTACCGGGGAGCTGTTTTTT. Amino acids: CASNPTVTGELFF.

In this sample, this clonotype turned up a few times. The chain employs TRBV5-1 and TRBJ2-5; D remains ambiguous. Trimming took 0 bases from V and 5 from J, leaving 14 bases between them. The germline gives CDR1 SGHRS, CDR2 YFSETQ. The CDR3 extends over 15 amino acids. CDR3 nucleotides: TGCGCCAGCAGCTTGGAAGGCAGCCCGCGGGAGACCCAGTACTTC. It encodes CASSLEGSPRETQYF.

CDR3 coding DNA: TGTGCCAGCAGCCCACGACAGGGATGGATGGCAGATACGCAGTATTTT. This gives the protein CASSPRQGWMADTQYF. This sequence joins TRBV6-8 and TRBJ2-3; TRBD1 aligns across 7 bases. The CDR3 length is 16 residues. With V trimmed by 6 bases and J by 4 bases, 13 bases remained unmatched. Per the germline V gene, CDR1 is MNHGY and CDR2 is SAAAGT.

The CDR3 DNA reads as TGTGCCAGCAGCCCGAGGGAGCGGGGGGGCCCCTACAATGAGCAGTTCTTC. Translation: CASSPRERGGPYNEQFF. J is TRBJ2-1 and V is TRBV12-3 or TRBV12-4, with TRBD2 matching over 10 bases. The CDR3 has 17 residues. V shed 6 bases, J shed 2 bases, and the junction held 10 bases outside the gene matches.

This chain joins TRBV27 and TRBJ1-2, with unresolved D. The CDR3 is made up of 16 amino acids. Trimming removed 5 bases from V and 5 bases from J, with 21 bases in between. Germline CDR1 and CDR2: MNHEY and SMNVEV (reference sequence). The CDR3 DNA is TGTGCCAGCAGTATTAGAGCCAAGGCCCCCCTTTATGGCTACACCTTC. Encoded protein: CASSIRAKAPLYGYTF.

This clonotype was counted at least ten times. The J gene is TRBJ2-7, the V gene TRBV7-2; D is ambiguous. Germline V gene data show CDR1 as SGHTA and CDR2 as FQGNSA. The CDR3 is 15 residues long. Trimming cost V 1 base and J 5 bases, with 15 bases left between them. This CDR3 is CASSLGGVPIDEQYF. In nucleotides, the CDR3 is TGTGCCAGCAGCTTAGGGGGTGTTCCCATCGACGAGCAGTACTTC.

A few counts support this clonotype. This sequence joins TRBV7-3 and TRBJ1-1; D might be TRBD1 (6 bases). V shed 5 bases and J shed 4 bases, with 14 bases lying between them. CDR1 SGHTA and CDR2 FQGTGA come from the germline V gene. This CDR3 has 14 amino acids. In nucleotides, the CDR3 is TGTGCCAGCAGCCCCGGGGGCGCGGGCACTGAAGCTTTCTTT. It translates to CASSPGGAGTEAFF.

The J gene is TRBJ1-2, the V gene TRBV11-2; TRBD1 matches at 9 bases. The trim removed 5 bases at V and 7 bases at J, leaving 8 bases unmatched. Germline-derived CDR1 and CDR2 are SGHAT and FQNNGV. There are 14 residues in the CDR3. Here the CDR3 DNA reads TGTGCCAGCAGCCGAGGACAGGGGCGAAGTGGCTACACCTTC. Translated, it gives CASSRGQGRSGYTF.

This clonotype occurred a few times. One end of the junction fails to match germline, which may point to a read error. V usage is TRBV7-7 and J usage is TRBJ2-2; 7 bases match TRBD2. Germline lookup yields CDR1 SSHAT and CDR2 FNYEAQ (reference sequence). The CDR3 sequence is 13 residues long. The DNA of the CDR3 is TGTGCCAGCAGCTTAGACCCGGAGAGCGGGGAGCTGTTT. Its translation: CASSLDPESGELF.

This rearrangement joins TRBV4-1 to TRBJ2-1, with D possibly being TRBD1 (6 bases). Looked up from germline, CDR1 is MGHRA and CDR2 is YSYEKL. V lost 1 base and J lost 6, with 13 bases in between. This CDR3 is built from 15 residues. The CDR3 loop is CASSQVGAWSNEQFF. In nucleotides, the CDR3 is TGCGCCAGCAGCCAAGTGGGGGCTTGGAGCAATGAGCAGTTCTTC.

The chain couples TRBV5-1 to TRBJ2-5; 10 bases align to TRBD1. CDR1 and CDR2 from the germline V gene are SGHRS and YFSETQ. This CDR3 is 15 amino acids long. V trimming: 7 bases; J trimming: 5 bases; junction bases outside the gene matches: 11. The CDR3 nucleotides are TGCGCCAGCTCGACCGGTGACAGGGGGCTGGAGACCCAGTACTTC. This sequence encodes CASSTGDRGLETQYF.

The chain employs TRBV28 and TRBJ1-5; D perhaps matches TRBD1 (6 bases). Germline-derived CDR1 and CDR2 are MDHEN and SYDVKM. The CDR3 extends over 15 amino acids. The V end was cut by 4 bases, the J end by 5 bases, with 15 bases between. In nucleotides, the CDR3 is TGTGCCAGCAGTTCGGACAGCTTGGGGGATCAGCCCCAGCATTTT. It codes for CASSSDSLGDQPQHF.

This clonotype was found a few times. This chain joins TRBV15 and TRBJ2-2, with unresolved D. V lost 3 bases to trimming and J lost 4 bases, with 9 bases between them. This CDR3 contains 14 residues. Germline CDR1 reads LNHNV; CDR2 reads YYDKDF (reference sequence). CDR3 region: CATSSPGSTGELFF. The CDR3 DNA is TGTGCCACCAGCAGTCCAGGTTCCACCGGGGAGCTGTTTTTT.

This clonotype was counted at least ten times. The chain is built from TRBV12-3 or TRBV12-4 and TRBJ1-1, with a weak D call TRBD1 (6 bases). V was pared by 6 bases and J by 1 base, with 9 bases between. The CDR3 extends over 13 amino acids. The CDR3 spells CASSLGQNTEAFF. The CDR3 nucleotides are TGTGCCAGCAGCTTGGGACAGAACACTGAAGCTTTCTTT.

The chain is built from TRBV19 and TRBJ2-7; 7 bases fit TRBD2. CDR3 length: 14 amino acids. The ends lost 8 bases at V and 5 bases at J; junction bases unmatched: 12. Germline V gene lookup returns CDR1 LNHDA and CDR2 SQIVND (reference sequence). CDR3 amino acids: CASAPGEGIHEQYF. CDR3 bases: TGTGCCAGTGCCCCGGGGGAGGGCATCCACGAGCAGTACTTC.